This is a list of T cell receptor beta chains from one sample in a study of blood T cell repertoires in COVID-19. The assay was immunoSEQ multiplex PCR, and TCRdb's table has in-frame clones only and misses some. The data contain 45,000 to 55,000 clones, approximately 89% of them singletons. Sequenced material: peripheral blood. The receptors were gathered from a woman aged 80 or over with acute or convalescent COVID-19. The CDR3 runs from the conserved cysteine through the conserved F or W. The D gene is left open where the match is weak. A row's size may be missing; if present it is once, few, many or a size class.

V,D,size,J,DNA,CDR3
TRBV19,-,-,TRBJ2-3,TGTGCCAGTAGCCTATCCCCGGGAGATACGCAGTATTTT,CASSLSPGDTQYF
TRBV2,-,-,TRBJ2-2,TGTGCCAGCAGTGATATGGGGGCGGGTCTTCCCGGGGAGCTGTTTTTT,CASSDMGAGLPGELFF
TRBV7-2,-,once,TRBJ2-7,TGTGCCAGCAGCTGGGCAGGGGCATCCTACGAGCAGTACTTC,CASSWAGASYEQYF
TRBV16,TRBD1,-,TRBJ1-2,TGTGCCAGCAGCCGAGACAGGGAATATGGCTACACCTTC,CASSRDREYGYTF
TRBV7-8,TRBD2,-,TRBJ2-5,TGTGCCAGCAGCTTAGAGAGCAGGCGATTACTAGCGGGGGGGCGGGAGACCCAGTACTTC,CASSLESRRLLAGGRETQYF
TRBV9,TRBD2,once,TRBJ2-1,TGTGCCAGCAGCGTAAGCGGGAGGAATGAGCAGTTCTTC,CASSVSGRNEQFF
TRBV5-5,TRBD2,-,TRBJ2-1,TGTGCCAGCAGCGCGGGACTAGTGGTTGGCGATGAGCAGTTCTTC,CASSAGLVVGDEQFF
TRBV28,TRBD1,-,TRBJ1-2,TGTGCCAGCACCCCCGGGACAGGGGTCTATGGCTACACCTTC,CASTPGTGVYGYTF
TRBV30,-,-,TRBJ2-1,TGTGCCTGGAAAAGCGGACCCTACAATGAGCAGTTCTTC,CAWKSGPYNEQFF
TRBV6-5,TRBD1,-,TRBJ1-3,TGTGCCAGCAGCAGGGACAGCTCTGGAAACACCATATATTTT,CASSRDSSGNTIYF
TRBV18,-,-,TRBJ2-7,TGTGCCAGCTCACCACGCGGTGGAGGAATCTCCTACGAGCAGTACTTC,CASSPRGGGISYEQYF
TRBV12-3/TRBV12-4,TRBD1,few,TRBJ1-1,TGTGCCAGCACCGCGAGACAGGGGGCTGAAGCTTTCTTT,CASTARQGAEAFF
TRBV3-1/TRBV3-2,TRBD2,-,TRBJ2-7,TGTGCCAGCAGCCAAGATCGGCGACTAGCGGGGGGGGTCGGCTACGAGCAGTACTTC,CASSQDRRLAGGVGYEQYF
TRBV12-2,-,few,TRBJ2-2,TGTGCAAGTCGCTACAGACTAGCGGGGGCGTACACCGGGGAGCTGTTTTTT,CASRYRLAGAYTGELFF
TRBV5-1,TRBD2,-,TRBJ2-3,TGCGCCAGCAGCCTCCGACACGGCGGGGGTGCGCAGTATTTT,CASSLRHGGGAQYF
TRBV6-5,-,-,TRBJ1-2,TGTGCCAGCACTGTGTCCGGGGGCTATGGCTACACCTTC,CASTVSGGYGYTF
TRBV5-4,TRBD1,-,TRBJ1-1,TGTGCCAGCAGCTTGGGACAGGGTTTGAACACTGAAGCTTTCTTT,CASSLGQGLNTEAFF
TRBV5-4,-,-,TRBJ2-3,TGTGCCAGCAGCTTGGCAAGCGGAGGGACAGATACGCAGTATTTT,CASSLASGGTDTQYF
TRBV6-5,-,-,TRBJ2-1,TGTGCCAGCAGACGTGGGACTGCTAATGAGCAGTTCTTC,CASRRGTANEQFF
TRBV9,-,-,TRBJ2-2,TGTGCCAGCAGCGAGCAGGGCGCCGGGGAGCTGTTTTTT,CASSEQGAGELFF
TRBV5-6,TRBD1,-,TRBJ1-5,TGTGCCAGCAGCTTGGCCGGGACAGGGCGGGGAGGCAATCAGCCCCAGCATTTT,CASSLAGTGRGGNQPQHF
TRBV28,TRBD1,once,TRBJ1-6,TGTGCCAGCAGTTCGCCCGGACAGGGTAATTCACCCCTCCACTTT,CASSSPGQGNSPLHF
TRBV28,TRBD1,-,TRBJ2-1,TGTGCCAGCAACCGAGAGCAGGGGGCTGTCAATGAGCAGTTCTTC,CASNREQGAVNEQFF
TRBV4-1,-,once,TRBJ2-7,TGCGCCAGCAGCCAACAAGCCACCGGGACTTCGACCTACGAGCAGTACTTC,CASSQQATGTSTYEQYF
TRBV30,TRBD1,-,TRBJ1-2,TGTGCCTGGACGGGACAGCTCTTGAACTATGGCTACACCTTC,CAWTGQLLNYGYTF
TRBV5-1,-,-,TRBJ2-1,TGCGCCAGCAGCTTGCAGGCAGAAAGCTCCTACAATGAGCAGTTCTTC,CASSLQAESSYNEQFF
TRBV14,-,-,TRBJ2-3,TGTGCCAGCAGCCAAGCGGGGGGCCGCACAGATACGCAGTATTTT,CASSQAGGRTDTQYF
TRBV3-1/TRBV3-2,-,-,TRBJ1-1,TGTGCCAGCAGCCAGGCCTCGGGAATGAACACTGAAGCTTTCTTT,CASSQASGMNTEAFF
TRBV3-1/TRBV3-2,TRBD1,-,TRBJ1-2,TGTGCCAGCAGCCAGGACAGGGGGCAATCCGATGGCTACACCTTC,CASSQDRGQSDGYTF
TRBV5-1,-,-,TRBJ2-7,TGCGCCAGCAGCTTGGGGGGGTACAGGGCCTACGAGCAGTACTTC,CASSLGGYRAYEQYF
TRBV5-1,-,-,TRBJ1-5,TGCGCCAGCAGCTTGGGTCAGGGAGGGGAACAGCCCCAGCATTTT,CASSLGQGGEQPQHF
TRBV19,-,-,TRBJ1-4,TGTCCACCGTGGGGACAACGAGAAAAACTGTTTTTT,CPPWGQREKLFF
TRBV10-3,-,-,TRBJ1-1,TGTGCCATCAGTCAGTTTGGGGGCGCGGGCACTGAAGCTTTCTTT,CAISQFGGAGTEAFF
TRBV24-1,-,-,TRBJ1-1,TGTGCCACCAGTGGGGGGCCTCTGTACACTGAAGCTTTCTTT,CATSGGPLYTEAFF
TRBV19,-,-,TRBJ2-1,TGTGCCAGTACCCAGAGGAGCTCCTACAATGAGCAGTTCTTC,CASTQRSSYNEQFF
TRBV29-1,-,-,TRBJ1-2,TGCAGCGTCTCCTTGGGGCAGGACTATGGCTACACCTTC,CSVSLGQDYGYTF
TRBV3-1/TRBV3-2,TRBD2,-,TRBJ2-7,TGTGCCAGCAGCCCGGGGGGTAGCGGCCTCTACGAGCAGTACTTC,CASSPGGSGLYEQYF
TRBV7-9,-,-,TRBJ2-2,TGTGCCAGCAGCTTGGACAGGAACACCGGGGAGCTGTTTTTT,CASSLDRNTGELFF
TRBV2,-,once,TRBJ2-3,TGTGCCAGCATCGAACTGCCTACAGATACGCAGTATTTT,CASIELPTDTQYF
TRBV2,TRBD1,-,TRBJ1-4,TGTGCCAGCAGTAGGGACAGGGGGACAGATGAAAAACTGTTTTTT,CASSRDRGTDEKLFF
TRBV6-5,-,-,TRBJ2-3,TGTGCCAGCAGTTACACAGGGACGACGCAGTATTTT,CASSYTGTTQYF
TRBV10-3,-,-,TRBJ2-7,TGTGCCATCAGTGAGTTTGGAGGAGACTACGAGCAGTACTTC,CAISEFGGDYEQYF
TRBV6-2/TRBV6-3,-,-,TRBJ1-6,TGTGCCAGCAGTTACTTTGAGTCCTATAATTCACCCCTCCACTTT,CASSYFESYNSPLHF
TRBV3-1/TRBV3-2,-,-,TRBJ2-1,TGTGCCAGCAGCCAAGACTTGTTATCCTACAATGAGCAGTTCTTC,CASSQDLLSYNEQFF
TRBV5-4,TRBD1,-,TRBJ1-2,TGTGCCAGCAGCTTGGATACAGGGGGGAACTATGGCTACACCTTC,CASSLDTGGNYGYTF
TRBV2,-,-,TRBJ2-3,TGTGCCAGCAGTGTCGAGGCAGCTAGCACAGATACGCAGTATTTT,CASSVEAASTDTQYF
TRBV9,TRBD2,-,TRBJ2-5,TGTGCCAGCAGCGTAGAGCCTAGCGGGGGGAGTTACCAAGAGACCCAGTACTTC,CASSVEPSGGSYQETQYF
TRBV6-5,TRBD1,-,TRBJ2-2,TGTGCCAGCAGTACGACAGGGGTTGGGGAGCTGTTTTTT,CASSTTGVGELFF
TRBV5-1,-,-,TRBJ1-1,TGCGCCAGCAGCTCCCAGGGGACGAGCACTGAAGCTTTCTTT,CASSSQGTSTEAFF
TRBV19,TRBD1,-,TRBJ1-2,TGTGCCAGTAGTAATGGACAGGGGCTACGCGGCTACACCTTC,CASSNGQGLRGYTF
TRBV7-9,-,-,TRBJ2-7,TGTGCCAGCAGCGAGGCCTTCTCCTACGAGCAGTACTTC,CASSEAFSYEQYF
TRBV18,-,-,TRBJ2-4,TGTGCCAGCTCACCCCTATTCGAACTAGCCAAAAACATTCAGTACTTC,CASSPLFELAKNIQYF
TRBV19,-,few,TRBJ1-2,TGTGCCAGTAGTGCAGGGTCCAACTATGGCTACACCTTC,CASSAGSNYGYTF
TRBV5-1,-,once,TRBJ1-2,TGCGCCAGCAGCTTGGGCGGACTGCTGGACTATGGCTACACCTTC,CASSLGGLLDYGYTF
TRBV3-1/TRBV3-2,-,-,TRBJ1-6,TGTGCCAGCAGTTCCCTAAGGGGGGGTTTGAGCTCCTATAATTCACCCCTCCACTTT,CASSSLRGGLSSYNSPLHF
TRBV5-1,TRBD1,-,TRBJ1-3,TGCGCCAGCAGCTACACAGGGGAGTCTGGAAACACCATATATTTT,CASSYTGESGNTIYF